Below, 27 T cell receptor beta chains from the same sample are listed, as sequenced in a study of CD8+CD57+ T cells in acquired aplastic anemia. Using genomic DNA as the template, TCR beta VDJ and CDR3 profiling was carried out. TCRdb ran MiXCR on the reads and lists one entry per CDR3 protein. The sample carries some 410,000 distinct CDR3 sequences, about two thirds recorded once. The sequenced sample was sorted CD4+, CD8+, or CD8+CD57+ T cells (not recorded which) from PBMCs. The source of these receptors is a human donor in good health, serving as a control.

The chain carries TRBV2 and TRBJ1-4, with 10 bases aligning to TRBD1. With V trimmed by 6 bases and J by 0 bases, 10 bases remained unmatched. Germline V lookup: CDR1 SNHLY, CDR2 FYNNEI. The CDR3 runs 18 residues. In nucleotides, the CDR3 is TGTGCCAGCAGCCGGGACAGGGGTCATGCTTCAACTAATGAAAAACTGTTTTTT. Translated, it gives CASSRDRGHASTNEKLFF. Based on the CDR3 plus reference TRBV2 and TRBJ1-4, the full variable domain is EPEVTQTPSHQVTQMGQEVILRCVPISNHLYFYWYRQILGQKVEFLVSFYNNEISEKSEIFDDQFSVERPDGSNFTLKIRSTKLEDSAMYFCASSRDRGHASTNEKLFFGSGTQLSVL.

The V gene is TRBV7-6, the J gene TRBJ1-3, with TRBD1 as a possible D gene (6 bases). Trimming cost V 5 bases and J 16 bases, with 21 bases left between them. CDR1 is SGHVS and CDR2 is FNYEAQ in the germline V gene. This CDR3 region has 13 residues. The CDR3 region is CASSGGDTGEMYF. DNA of the CDR3: TGTGCCAGCAGCGGCGGGGACACTGGGGAGATGTATTTT.

As for this clonotype: The CDR3 ends on some other residue instead of the conserved phenylalanine or tryptophan, so this is likely a read error. The DNA is omitted, as the CDR3 cannot be located on it reliably, and the CDR3 follows TCRdb's listing. The chain has TRBV5-1 and TRBJ2-1. Both ends counted, the CDR3 spans 12 residues. In germline, CDR1 is SGHRS, CDR2 YFSETQ. CDR3 residues: CASSLVADGPFL.

This clonotype was recorded a few times. A clone one base away is much larger, so this may be a read error. The V and J genes are TRBV7-2 and TRBJ2-2; D is undetermined. This CDR3 has 14 residues. Looked up from germline, CDR1 is SGHTA and CDR2 is FQGNSA. In nucleotides, the CDR3 is TGCGCCAGCAGCCAAGTCATCTTCACCAGGGAGCTGTTTTTT. Its translation: CASSQVIFTRELFF. Filled out from reference TRBV7-2 and TRBJ2-2, the complete variable domain reads GAGVSQSPSNKVTEKGKDVELRCDPISGHTALYWYRQSLGQGLEFLIYFQGNSAPDKSGLPSDRFSAERTGGSVSTLTIQRTQQEDSAVYLCASSQVIFTRELFFGEGSRLTVL.

This clonotype was counted a few times. The chain couples TRBV19 to TRBJ1-2, with a tentative D call TRBD1 (5 bases). V lost 1 base to trimming and J lost 6 bases, with 15 bases between them. The length of the CDR3 is 15 residues. In germline, CDR1 is LNHDA, CDR2 SQIVND (reference sequence). The CDR3 spells CASSIGVGVRDGYTF. In DNA, the CDR3 is TGTGCCAGTAGTATAGGAGTGGGGGTAAGGGATGGCTACACCTTC. The full variable domain, with the rest looked up from reference TRBV19 and TRBJ1-2, is DGGITQSPKYLFRKEGQNVTLSCEQNLNHDAMYWYRQDPGQGLRLIYYSQIVNDFQKGDIAEGYSVSREKKESFPLTVTSAQKNPTAFYLCASSIGVGVRDGYTFGSGTRLTVV.

About this clonotype: In this CDR3 the conserved last residue, phenylalanine or tryptophan, is missing, so a read error is likely. No DNA is shown, since the ends of the CDR3 on it are uncertain; the CDR3 is the one TCRdb lists. The chain employs TRBV7-6 and TRBJ2-2; the D call TRBD1 from the table was never checked on the DNA. The CDR3 extends over 13 residues, inclusive of both ends. CDR1 is SGHVS and CDR2 is FNYEAQ in the germline V gene. CDR3 sequence: CASSLPWGAAAYQ.

This clonotype occurred once. The chain combines TRBV20-1 with TRBJ1-2; 8 positions agree with TRBD1. CDR1 DFQATT and CDR2 SNEGSKA come from the germline V gene (reference sequence). CDR3 length: 15 amino acids. The CDR3 spells CSAGGHPGQSSGYTF. The CDR3 coding sequence is TGCAGCGCAGGGGGCCATCCAGGGCAGAGTAGTGGCTACACCTTC.

About this clonotype itself: With a much larger clone just one base away, this may be a read error. The chain combines TRBV5-5 with TRBJ2-1; D ambiguous. V was cut by 5 bases and J by 5 bases, with 14 bases left in between. The germline V gene has CDR1 SGHKS and CDR2 YYEKEE (reference sequence). This CDR3 contains 14 residues. This CDR3 is CASSYSTLNNEQFF. CDR3 sequence (DNA): TGTGCCAGCAGTTACTCGACACTGAACAATGAGCAGTTCTTC.

The V and J genes are TRBV29-1 and TRBJ1-1, with D perhaps TRBD1 (5 bases). CDR3 size: 13 residues. Germline assignment: CDR1 SQVTM and CDR2 ANQGSEA. Trimming pared 1 base from V and 7 bases from J, leaving 13 bases between. The CDR3 DNA sequence: TGCAGCGTTGAAGCTGGGACTTGGGATGAAGCTTTCTTT. Translating it yields CSVEAGTWDEAFF.

The table lists this clonotype with many counts. The rearrangement joins TRBV6-6 to TRBJ2-3, with D tentatively TRBD1 (6 bases). Trimming shortened V by 6 bases and J by 6 bases, and 10 bases separated the two germline ends. Germline V gene data show CDR1 as MNHNY and CDR2 as SVGAGI (reference sequence). CDR3 size: 12 residues. The CDR3 bases are TGTGCCAGCAGCCACCAGGGGGATACGCAGTATTTT. It encodes CASSHQGDTQYF.

This clonotype was seen ten or more times. V usage is TRBV19 and J usage is TRBJ2-6; D is possibly TRBD1 (6 bases). CDR3 length equals 17 residues. Germline values: CDR1 LNHDA, CDR2 SQIVND (reference sequence). With 10 bases removed from V and 2 bases from J, the gap between germline ends came to 21 bases. Written as DNA, the CDR3 is TGTGCCAAGCTGAAGTCAGGGGCGAGCGCTGGGGCCAACGTCCTGACTTTC. It encodes CAKLKSGASAGANVLTF.

This clonotype occurred once. The J gene is TRBJ1-6, the V gene TRBV2; D possibly corresponds to TRBD1 (6 bases). Trimming removed 6 bases at V and 6 bases at J, with 15 bases between. Per the germline V gene, CDR1 is SNHLY and CDR2 is FYNNEI. This CDR3 spans 15 amino acids. The CDR3, as DNA: TGTGCCAGCAGGCAGGACAGAATGAGTAATTCACCCCTCCACTTT. Its translation: CASRQDRMSNSPLHF.

This clonotype was counted between two and nine times. V is TRBV9 and J is TRBJ1-5; possible D gene TRBD1, 5 bases. The CDR3 runs to 14 residues. Germline V gene data show CDR1 as SGDLS and CDR2 as YYNGEE. Trimming removed 2 bases from V and 16 bases from J, with 22 bases in between. The DNA for the CDR3 is TGTGCCAGCAGCGTTTTGGGACTTCAAAATGAAAAACATTTT. Protein sequence: CASSVLGLQNEKHF.

A single count supports this clonotype. A much larger clone differs from this one at a single base, so this may be a read error. The chain employs TRBV6-1 and TRBJ1-1; D remains unclear. There are 11 residues in the CDR3. The V gene lost 4 bases and the J gene lost 6 bases, with 6 bases spanning the gap. The germline CDR1 and CDR2 sequences are MNHNS and SASEGT. The CDR3 nucleotides are TGTGCCAGCAGTGTCAGGTCTGAAGCTTTCTTT. Protein: CASSVRSEAFF.

Concerning this clonotype: A read error may account for a junction end that differs from germline. This sequence joins TRBV14 and TRBJ1-2, with D possibly being TRBD1 (5 bases). Germline V lookup: CDR1 SGHDN, CDR2 FVKESK. The CDR3 is 14 residues long. The CDR3 region is CASSQDQPGGEQSF. The CDR3 nucleotides read TGTGCCAGCAGCCAAGATCAGCCTGGGGGTGAGCAGTCCTTC.

The V gene is TRBV7-2, the J gene TRBJ1-5; D unresolved. The CDR3 spans 19 residues. Trimming took 5 bases from V and 5 from J, leaving 28 bases between them. Germline CDR1 reads SGHTA; CDR2 reads FQGNSA. CDR3 sequence reads: CASSRDTANYGYTYQPQHF. The CDR3 nucleotides are TGTGCCAGCAGCCGAGACACAGCTAACTATGGCTACACCTATCAGCCCCAGCATTTT.

This clonotype was counted ten times or more. This is likely a read error, given that the CDR3 carries no conserved phenylalanine or tryptophan at its end. The rearrangement joins TRBV29-1 to TRBJ2-1, with 8 bases that match TRBD1. CDR1 and CDR2 from the germline V gene are SQVTM and ANQGSEA. The CDR3 runs 13 residues. The V and J ends lost 7 bases and 5 bases, in that order; junction bases with no gene match: 7. In DNA, the CDR3 is TGCAGCGCTGCACAGGGGGTGGACAATGAGCAGTTCCTC. Translating gives CSAAQGVDNEQFL.

A note on this clonotype: An end of the junction does not agree with germline; a read error may underlie this. The V call is TRBV2, the J call TRBJ2-5; D possibly matches TRBD1 or TRBD2 (5 bases each). CDR1 is SNHLY, CDR2 FYNNEI, per germline. The CDR3 has 15 amino acids. CDR3 protein: CASRLGRRNQETQYF. The CDR3, as DNA: TGTGCCAGCCGACTGGGACGGCGGAACCAGGAGACCCAGTACTTC.

The chain joins TRBV9 to TRBJ2-7; D call uncertain. The CDR3 runs to 12 residues. Trimming shortened V by 7 bases and J by 9 bases, and 17 bases separated the two germline ends. Germline CDR1 SGDLS, CDR2 YYNGEE. The CDR3 DNA reads TGTGCCAGCTCCCTGTCTGCCGACCTGCAGTACTTC. This gives the protein CASSLSADLQYF.

Turning to this clonotype: At one of its ends the junction is not consistent with the germline gene, which may arise from a read error. The J gene is TRBJ1-6, the V gene TRBV7-3; the D is unclear. Germline V gives CDR1 SGHTA, CDR2 FQGTGA. The CDR3 extends over 15 amino acids. The DNA for the CDR3 is TGTGCCAGCAGCTTGAATGCCTCGTCGTCATCACCCCACCACTTT. It codes for CASSLNASSSSPHHF.

On this clonotype itself: No conserved phenylalanine or tryptophan ends this CDR3, so it is likely a read error. This chain links TRBV29-1 with TRBJ1-6; D might be TRBD1 (5 bases). V was clipped by 5 bases and J by 9 bases, with 14 bases between them. Germline values: CDR1 SQVTM, CDR2 ANQGSEA. The CDR3 is 13 amino acids. This CDR3 reads CSVRGGPSSPLHS. The CDR3 DNA sequence: TGCAGCGTTCGTGGGGGACCGAGTTCACCCCTCCACTCT.

There are many counts of this clonotype. J is TRBJ2-2 and V is TRBV6-2 or TRBV6-3; D is ambiguous. The CDR3 is 15 amino acids. Trimming took off 1 base at V and 4 bases at J, with 10 bases between the two ends. Germline-derived CDR1 and CDR2 are MNHEY and SVGEGT. The CDR3 DNA sequence: TGTGCCAGCAGTTACTTCGGGCGGTTCACCGGGGAGCTGTTTTTT. Translated: CASSYFGRFTGELFF.

The chain is built from TRBV12-3 or TRBV12-4 and TRBJ2-5, with D perhaps given as TRBD1 or TRBD2 (6 bases each). CDR3 length equals 14 residues. V gave up 10 bases and J gave up 5 bases, with 20 bases separating them. The CDR3 here is CANIGRGVSETQYF. The CDR3 nucleotides are TGTGCCAACATCGGAAGGGGGGTATCGGAGACCCAGTACTTC.

V usage is TRBV2 and J usage is TRBJ1-6, with D perhaps TRBD1 (5 bases). The V gene lost 7 bases and the J gene lost 10 bases, with 14 bases spanning the gap. The CDR3 spans 13 residues. Germline CDR1 and CDR2: SNHLY and FYNNEI. CDR3 region: CASTPGVGSPLHF. The CDR3 region has the DNA TGTGCCAGCACCCCGGGGGTGGGATCACCCCTCCACTTT.

This clonotype was seen once. The J gene is TRBJ2-7, the V gene TRBV7-2, with D maybe TRBD2 (5 bases). The germline gives CDR1 SGHTA, CDR2 FQGNSA. Trimming took 4 bases from V and 13 from J, leaving 26 bases between them. This CDR3 has 15 residues. The CDR3 nucleotides read TGTGCCAGCAGCTCTGCGGTTAGGCAAGAGACTAAGTACTACTTC. It codes for CASSSAVRQETKYYF.

The chain uses TRBV20-1 and TRBJ1-2; 9 positions match TRBD1. The CDR3 covers 14 residues. Germline assignment: CDR1 DFQATT and CDR2 SNEGSKA (reference sequence). J was trimmed by 7 bases and V by 6 bases; bases with no gene match: 12. CDR3 sequence (DNA): TGCAGTGCCCGCAAAACAGGGGGCGAAAGTGGCTACACCTTC. Its translation is CSARKTGGESGYTF.

The chain uses TRBV7-2 and TRBJ2-7; 7 nucleotides match TRBD1. V lost 5 bases, J lost 0 bases, and 7 bases stayed unmatched. The CDR3 is 15 residues long. Looked up from germline, CDR1 is SGHTA and CDR2 is FQGNSA. The CDR3 nucleotides are TGTGCCAGCAGCAAGGACAGGCCGACCTCCTACGAGCAGTACTTC. The encoded protein is CASSKDRPTSYEQYF.